This T cell receptor (beta chain) derives from a study of shared clonotypes between healthy human individuals. Study-level information: Per donor, CD8 memory used one plate, CD8 naive used two, CD4 memory used three and CD4 naive used three. General study results and limits: Naive subsets, compared against memory subsets, generally had larger estimated richness values.

Regarding this clone: Its antigen remains unknown. Mismatch with germline at one junction end may stem from a read error.

Profiling relied on immunoSEQ multiplex PCR, and the TCRdb table lists in-frame clones only, not all of them. This sample has 850,000 to 1,200,000 clones; about 70% occur once, and the top ten carry about 1.5%. The germline V gene encodes CDR1 SGHVS and CDR2 FQNEAQ. The CDR3 is made up of 13 amino acids. Sequencing was done on a sample of memory CD4+ T cells sorted from blood. Specified subset: CD45RA-negative fraction. The TCR comes from a young man in good health. The chain employs TRBV7-8 and TRBJ1-2; D might be TRBD1 (6 bases). CDR3 protein: CASSLVGAPSAAF. The CDR3 DNA reads TGTGCCAGCAGCTTAGTGGGGGCCCCTTCGGCGGCCTTC.